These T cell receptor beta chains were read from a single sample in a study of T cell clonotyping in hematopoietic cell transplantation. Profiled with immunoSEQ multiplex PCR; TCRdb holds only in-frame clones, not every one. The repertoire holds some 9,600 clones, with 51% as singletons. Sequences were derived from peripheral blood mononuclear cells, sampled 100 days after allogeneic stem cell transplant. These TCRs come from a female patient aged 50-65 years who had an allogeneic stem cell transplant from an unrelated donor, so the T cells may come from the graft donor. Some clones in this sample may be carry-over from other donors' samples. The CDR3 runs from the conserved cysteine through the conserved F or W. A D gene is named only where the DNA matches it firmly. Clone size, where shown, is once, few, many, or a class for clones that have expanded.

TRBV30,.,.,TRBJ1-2,TGTGCCTGGAGTGTTGGAGTTGAGGTGTATCGTGGCTACACCTTC,CAWSVGVEVYRGYTF
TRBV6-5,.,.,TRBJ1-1,TGTGCCAGCAGTTATCATGGGCAGGGGCGTGCCACTGAAGCTTTCTTT,CASSYHGQGRATEAFF
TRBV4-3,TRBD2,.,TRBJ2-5,TGCGCCAGCAGCCAAGTTGGCGGGTTCGGCCTAGCGGGAGGATCCGTCGAGACCCAGTACTTC,CASSQVGGFGLAGGSVETQYF
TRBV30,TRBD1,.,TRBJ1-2,TGTGCCTACGAGGACAGGGTTGCTGGCTACACCTTC,CAYEDRVAGYTF
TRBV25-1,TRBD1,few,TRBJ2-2,TGTGCCAGCAGTGAAGGACAGGACACCGGGGAGCTGTTTTTT,CASSEGQDTGELFF
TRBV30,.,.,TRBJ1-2,TGTGCCTGCAAACAGGGTGGTGGCTACACCTTC,CACKQGGGYTF
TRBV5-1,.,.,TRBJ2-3,TGCGCCAGCAGCTTGAGTGGCCAACCCACAGATACGCAGTATTTT,CASSLSGQPTDTQYF
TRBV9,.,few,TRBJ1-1,TGTGCCAGCAGCGCCTTACAGGAGAACACTGAAGCTTTCTTT,CASSALQENTEAFF
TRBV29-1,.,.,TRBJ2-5,TGCAGCGTTGATATCGGGCGGCAAGAGACCCAGTACTTC,CSVDIGRQETQYF
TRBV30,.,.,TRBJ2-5,TGTGCCTGGAGTGCCGGCCTGGGGACCCAGTACTTC,CAWSAGLGTQYF